This is a list of T cell receptor beta chains from one sample in a study of CD8 T cells in ankylosing spondylitis. TCRdb reprocessed the 5' RACE reads with MiXCR, giving one entry per CDR3 protein. Of 200,000 to 250,000 distinct CDR3 sequences listed, around 17% are singletons. The sample taken for sequencing was blood, either unsorted or a sorted T cell fraction (not recorded which). These receptors were collected from a male donor with ankylosing spondylitis. Each CDR3 is given with its conserved first and last residue. D genes are given only for firm matches. The size field is filled for only some rows; it gives once, few, many or a size class.

clone_size j_call d_call v_call cdr3_aa cdr3_nt
few TRBJ2-5 - TRBV5-6 CASSLGPSRQTQYF TGTGCCAGCAGCTTGGGACCGAGCAGGCAGACCCAGTACTTC
- TRBJ2-1 - TRBV7-2 CASSSLAPPYNEQFF TGTGCCAGCAGCTCACTTGCGCCGCCCTACAATGAGCAGTTCTTC
few TRBJ2-1 - TRBV20-1 CSARVIGGTPYNEQFF TGCAGTGCTAGAGTCATCGGGGGTACTCCCTACAATGAGCAGTTCTTC
few TRBJ2-7 - TRBV7-8 CASTQPSREQYF TGTGCCAGCACACAACCTTCCAGAGAGCAGTACTTC
once TRBJ2-4 - TRBV4-1 CASSQSQAPIQYF TGCGCCAGCAGCCAATCCCAAGCACCCATTCAGTACTTC
few TRBJ2-7 TRBD1 TRBV30 CAWSEGTVEQYF TGTGCCTGGAGTGAGGGGACAGTCGAGCAGTACTTC
few TRBJ2-5 - TRBV2 CASSPKGGGETQYF TGTGCCAGCAGTCCAAAGGGTGGTGGAGAGACCCAGTACTTC
few TRBJ2-5 - TRBV3-1 CASSPKIGYQETQYF TGTGCCAGCAGCCCTAAGATTGGATACCAAGAGACCCAGTACTTC
- TRBJ1-1 TRBD1 TRBV2 CASSDVRDRENTEAFF TGTGCCAGCAGTGACGTCCGGGACAGGGAGAACACTGAAGCTTTCTTT
few TRBJ1-2 TRBD1 TRBV5-8 CASSLTGQVDGYTF TGTGCCAGCAGCTTGACGGGACAGGTCGACGGCTACACCTTC
- TRBJ2-2 - TRBV5-1 CASSLNDGPGELFF TGCGCCAGCAGCTTGAACGATGGGCCCGGGGAGCTGTTTTTT
- TRBJ2-7 - TRBV7-9 CASSPTGWEQYF TGTGCCAGCAGCCCAACAGGGTGGGAGCAGTACTTC
few TRBJ2-7 - TRBV12-3/TRBV12-4 CASSSGATYEQYF TGTGCCAGCAGTTCCGGGGCAACCTACGAGCAGTACTTC
few TRBJ2-3 - TRBV4-3 CASSQDRIGSDTQYF TGCGCCAGCAGCCAAGATAGAATAGGGTCAGATACGCAGTATTTT
few TRBJ2-1 - TRBV24-1 CATSDRTGESSYNEQFF TGTGCCACCAGTGATAGGACTGGGGAGAGCTCCTACAATGAGCAGTTCTTC
- TRBJ1-1 TRBD1 TRBV9 CASSHLALTGVDEAFF TGTGCCAGCAGCCACCTCGCGCTGACAGGGGTCGATGAAGCTTTCTTT
- TRBJ2-3 - TRBV5-4 CASSSGRSESDTQYF TGTGCCAGCAGCTCGGGTCGCTCGGAGTCGGATACGCAGTATTTT
- TRBJ1-4 - TRBV12-3/TRBV12-4 CASSHSGDPNEKLFF TGTGCCAGCAGCCATTCAGGGGACCCTAATGAAAAACTGTTTTTT
- TRBJ2-7 - TRBV27 CASSSLSALINEQYF TGTGCCAGCAGTTCACTCTCGGCTCTTATAAACGAGCAGTACTTC
- TRBJ2-7 - TRBV27 CASGLRADPYEQYF TGTGCCAGCGGGCTAAGGGCAGATCCCTACGAGCAGTACTTC
- TRBJ2-1 TRBD2 TRBV20-1 CSGQFGTSGRGSYNEQFF TGCAGTGGACAGTTCGGGACTAGCGGGAGGGGCTCCTACAATGAGCAGTTCTTC
- TRBJ2-1 - TRBV19 CASSIATGGEQFF TGTGCCAGTAGTATAGCTACAGGGGGGGAACAGTTCTTC
many TRBJ2-7 TRBD1 TRBV9 CASSVDGTVSYEQYF TGTGCCAGCAGCGTAGATGGGACAGTCTCCTACGAGCAGTACTTC
- TRBJ1-5 - TRBV10-3 CAISESTTHQPQHF TGTGCCATCAGTGAGTCGACAACGCATCAGCCCCAGCATTTT
few TRBJ1-2 - TRBV20-1 CSARDFGDFDYGYTF TGCAGTGCTAGAGATTTTGGGGATTTTGACTATGGCTACACCTTC
many TRBJ2-2 TRBD2 TRBV6-2/TRBV6-3 CASSSWDYTTPPNTGELFF TGTGCCAGCAGTTCTTGGGACTACACAACCCCTCCGAACACCGGGGAGCTGTTTTTT
- TRBJ2-3 TRBD1 TRBV7-3 CASSPGDRGHWADTQYF TGTGCCAGCAGCCCGGGGGACAGGGGGCATTGGGCAGATACGCAGTATTTT
- TRBJ2-1 - TRBV12-3/TRBV12-4 CASSLAGLLNEQFF TGTGCCAGCAGTTTAGCGGGGCTGCTCAATGAGCAGTTCTTC
few TRBJ2-2 - TRBV4-1 CASSQDKARAGELFF TGCGCCAGCAGCCAAGATAAGGCGAGGGCCGGGGAGCTGTTTTTT
- TRBJ2-1 TRBD2 TRBV5-6 CASSLALLAGYNEQFF TGTGCCAGCAGCTTGGCGCTGCTAGCGGGTTACAATGAGCAGTTCTTC
many TRBJ2-1 - TRBV29-1 CSVETLSNEQFF TGCAGCGTTGAAACGCTTTCCAATGAGCAGTTCTTC
- TRBJ2-7 - TRBV5-1 CASSLGWGEDEQYF TGCGCCAGCAGCTTGGGTTGGGGTGAGGACGAGCAGTACTTC
- TRBJ2-5 TRBD1 TRBV5-1 CASSLGRTGEWETQYF TGCGCCAGCAGCTTGGGAAGGACAGGGGAATGGGAGACCCAGTACTTC
- TRBJ2-1 - TRBV2 CASSVSHPIYNEQFF TGTGCCAGCAGTGTGAGCCACCCCATATACAATGAGCAGTTCTTC
- TRBJ1-1 - TRBV27 CASSWRVSNEAFF TGTGCCAGCAGTTGGAGGGTAAGCAATGAAGCTTTCTTT
few TRBJ2-2 - TRBV6-6 CASSVMNTGELFF TGTGCCAGCAGTGTAATGAACACCGGGGAGCTGTTTTTT
few TRBJ2-1 - TRBV25-1 CASSEQPQGWNEQFF TGTGCCAGCAGTGAACAGCCCCAGGGGTGGAATGAGCAGTTCTTC